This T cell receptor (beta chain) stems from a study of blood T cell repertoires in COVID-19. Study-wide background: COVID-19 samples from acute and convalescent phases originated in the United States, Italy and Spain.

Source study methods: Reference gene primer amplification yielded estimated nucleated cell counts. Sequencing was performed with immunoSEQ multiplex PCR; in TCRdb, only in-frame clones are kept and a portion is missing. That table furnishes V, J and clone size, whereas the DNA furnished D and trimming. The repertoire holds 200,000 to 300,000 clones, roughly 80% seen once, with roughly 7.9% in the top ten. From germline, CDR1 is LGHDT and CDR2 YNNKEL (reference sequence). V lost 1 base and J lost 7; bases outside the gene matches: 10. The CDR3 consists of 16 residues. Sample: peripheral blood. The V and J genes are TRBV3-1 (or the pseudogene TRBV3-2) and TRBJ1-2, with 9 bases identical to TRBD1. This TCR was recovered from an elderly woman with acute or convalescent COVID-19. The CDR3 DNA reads TGTGCCAGCAGCCAAGGGGACGGACAGGGGAGGAGTGGCTACACCTTC. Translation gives CASSQGDGQGRSGYTF.